This TCR beta chain stems from a study of high-grade serous ovarian cancer treatment subgroups. Study-wide context: Each sample yielded on average roughly 8,200 unique TCR beta rearrangements from approximately 15,000 reads.

The tumor samples were collected prior to definitive surgery or chemotherapy. The junction had 6 bases not matched to a gene; V was cut back by 3 bases and J by 4 bases. The V gene's germline CDR1 is MNHNS and CDR2 SASEGT. This CDR3 region has 14 residues. The data were produced by immunoSEQ multiplex PCR, yet TCRdb's version contains in-frame clones alone and is incomplete. This table holds roughly 5,300 clones, approximately 68% found once. Input material: tumor tissue. The clonotype comes from a human patient with high-grade serous ovarian cancer. V is TRBV6-1 and J is TRBJ2-7; 7 bases map to TRBD2. Written as DNA, the CDR3 is TGTGCCAGCAGTGATCCCGGGCGGGGGTACGAGCAGTACTTC. Residues: CASSDPGRGYEQYF.